This T cell receptor beta chain stems from a study of blood T cells in healthy people across ages. Combining a sample-barcoded 5' primer with a J-beta primer mix, a second PCR ran for about 7 to 12 cycles. No fewer than 2.5 million CDR3-containing paired-end reads came from each sample. TCRdb reprocessed the 5' RACE reads via MiXCR and lists one record per CDR3 protein. This sample has about 540,000 distinct CDR3 sequences, with 24% found just once. No fewer than 5.5 micrograms of total RNA were isolated from every sample. This clonotype was detected a few times. These data were also filed under a second study, of T cells of mothers and their children. That paper adds: The yield was over 9.5 million TCR beta CDR3 reads from each mother and a few million from each child.

The sample consisted of blood. The receptor comes from a boy between 10 and 17 years old in good health.

CDR3 coding DNA: TGTGCCAGCAGCCTCAGCGGGGGCGAGCAGTTCTTC. Translation: CASSLSGGEQFF. The chain recombines TRBV9 with TRBJ2-5, with 8 bases fitting TRBD2. The end of the DNA fits TRBJ2-1 better, so the J call may be wrong. Germline V gene data show CDR1 as SGDLS and CDR2 as YYNGEE. The CDR3 totals 12 residues.